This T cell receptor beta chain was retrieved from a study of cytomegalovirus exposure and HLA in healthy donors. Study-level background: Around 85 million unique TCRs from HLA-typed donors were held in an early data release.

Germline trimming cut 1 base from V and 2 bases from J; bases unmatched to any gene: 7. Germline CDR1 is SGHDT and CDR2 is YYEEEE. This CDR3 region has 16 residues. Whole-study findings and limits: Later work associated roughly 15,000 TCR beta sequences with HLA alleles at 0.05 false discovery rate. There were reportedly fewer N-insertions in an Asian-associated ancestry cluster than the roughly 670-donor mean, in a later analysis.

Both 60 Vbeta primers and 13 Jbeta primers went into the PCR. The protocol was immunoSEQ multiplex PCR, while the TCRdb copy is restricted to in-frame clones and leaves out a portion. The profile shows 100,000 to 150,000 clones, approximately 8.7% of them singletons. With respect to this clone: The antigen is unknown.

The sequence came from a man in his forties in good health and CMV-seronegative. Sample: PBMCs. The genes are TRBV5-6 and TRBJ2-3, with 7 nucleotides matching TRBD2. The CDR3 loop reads CASSLSGGDLTDTQYF. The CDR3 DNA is TGTGCCAGCAGCTTGTCTGGGGGGGACCTCACAGATACGCAGTATTTT. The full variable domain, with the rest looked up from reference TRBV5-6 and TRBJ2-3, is DAGVTQSPTHLIKTRGQQVTLRCSPKSGHDTVSWYQQALGQGPQFIFQYYEEEERQRGNFPDRFSGHQFPNYSSELNVNALLLGDSALYLCASSLSGGDLTDTQYFGPGTRLTVL.